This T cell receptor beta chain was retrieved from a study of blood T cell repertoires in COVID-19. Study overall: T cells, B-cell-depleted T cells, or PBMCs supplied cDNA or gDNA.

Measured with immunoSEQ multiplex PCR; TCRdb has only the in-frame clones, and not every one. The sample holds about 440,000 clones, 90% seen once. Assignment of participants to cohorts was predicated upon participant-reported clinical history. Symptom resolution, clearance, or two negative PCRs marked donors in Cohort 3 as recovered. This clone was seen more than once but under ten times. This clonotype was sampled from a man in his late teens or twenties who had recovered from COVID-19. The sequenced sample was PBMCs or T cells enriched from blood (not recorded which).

CDR3 nucleotides: TGTGCCAGCAGACAGGGTTTTGCTGGAAACACCATATATTTT. Its translation is CASRQGFAGNTIYF. The chain combines TRBV6-5 with TRBJ1-3, with D possibly TRBD1 on 6 matching bases. Germline CDR1 and CDR2: MNHEY and SVGAGI. The CDR3 loop spans 14 amino acids. V lost 6 bases to trimming and J lost 2 bases, with 11 bases between them.